This is a list of T cell receptor beta chains from one sample in a study of OX40 agonist ivuxolimab in advanced cancers. This table comes from immunoSEQ multiplex PCR, and its TCRdb copy is limited to in-frame clones, with some not included. The data hold around 20,000 clones, with approximately 80% observed a single time. Sequencing was performed on CD4+ or CD8+ T cells sorted from blood, taken in a trial of the OX40 agonist ivuxolimab. These receptors were taken from an adult with an advanced solid tumor such as melanoma, head and neck, liver or kidney cancer. The CDR3 runs from the conserved cysteine through the conserved F or W. The D gene is left open where the match is weak. Expanded clones are given a class, and other clones once, few, many or no size at all.

V	J	size	D	DNA	CDR3
TRBV25-1	TRBJ2-5	NA	TRBD1	TGTGCCAGCAGTGCGGGGGACAGGGTCCAAGAGACCCAGTACTTC	CASSAGDRVQETQYF
TRBV10-2	TRBJ2-7	few	TRBD2	TGCGCCAGCAGTGAGTCAATACTAGCGCCCGCGGAGGAGCAGTACTTC	CASSESILAPAEEQYF
TRBV27	TRBJ2-7	once	NA	TGTGCCAGCAGTTTATCGATTGGCAGGTCGGGGGAGCAGTACTTC	CASSLSIGRSGEQYF
TRBV6-1	TRBJ2-7	NA	NA	TGTGCCAGCAGCGAAAGGACAGCTACCTACGAGCAGTACTTC	CASSERTATYEQYF
TRBV5-1	TRBJ2-7	NA	TRBD1	TGCGCCAGCAGCTTCGGGACAGGGGCCTACGAGCAGTACTTC	CASSFGTGAYEQYF
TRBV4-3	TRBJ1-2	once	NA	TGCGCCAGCAGCCAAGGGAGGGGCTATGGCTACACCTTC	CASSQGRGYGYTF
TRBV5-1	TRBJ2-3	NA	TRBD2	TGCGCCAGCAGCTTGTCACGGCGGGGGGGCTCAGATACGCAGTATTTT	CASSLSRRGGSDTQYF
TRBV5-1	TRBJ2-1	NA	NA	TGCGCCAGCAGCTTGGAGGGCAGATACAATGAGCAGTTCTTC	CASSLEGRYNEQFF
TRBV4-3	TRBJ2-2	NA	NA	TGCGCCAGCAGCCAAGGGGCAGGGACGGAGACCGGGGAGCTGTTTTTT	CASSQGAGTETGELFF
TRBV7-9	TRBJ1-2	NA	NA	TGTGCCAGCAGCACCTCCGAGGAGGGAGCCTATGGCTACACCTTC	CASSTSEEGAYGYTF
TRBV27	TRBJ1-1	NA	TRBD1	TGTGCCAGCAGTCTGCGTCATGGACAGGGGGTCACTGAAGCTTTCTTT	CASSLRHGQGVTEAFF
TRBV7-8	TRBJ2-2	NA	NA	TGTGCCAGCAGCTTAGTGGTTGGGGGGCACACCGGGGAGCTGTTTTTT	CASSLVVGGHTGELFF
TRBV7-9	TRBJ2-5	once	NA	TGTGCCAGCAGCTTAGGTACAGGGCGGGTAGAGACCCAGTACTTC	CASSLGTGRVETQYF
TRBV27	TRBJ1-2	NA	TRBD1	TGTGCCAGCAGGACAACAGGGGGCTCAGATGGCTACACCTTC	CASRTTGGSDGYTF
TRBV5-8	TRBJ2-7	NA	NA	TGTGCCAGCAGCTTGGTTGCGGCAACCTACGAGCAGTACTTC	CASSLVAATYEQYF
TRBV27	TRBJ2-7	few	TRBD1	TGTGCCAGCAGTTTAGGGACAGGGGGCCACTACGAGCAGTACTTC	CASSLGTGGHYEQYF
TRBV5-6	TRBJ1-5	NA	NA	TGTGCCAGCAGCTTCGGATATTTCAATCAGCCCCAGCATTTT	CASSFGYFNQPQHF
TRBV5-4	TRBJ2-7	NA	TRBD1	TGTGCCAGCAGTTTACAGGGGAACTACTACGAGCAGTACTTC	CASSLQGNYYEQYF
TRBV9	TRBJ2-3	NA	NA	TGTGCCAGCAGCGTAGCTGTGGATAGCACAGATACGCAGTATTTT	CASSVAVDSTDTQYF
TRBV11-1	TRBJ1-1	NA	NA	TGTGCCAGCAGCCTGACAGAGGGGAACACTGAAGCTTTCTTT	CASSLTEGNTEAFF
TRBV27	TRBJ2-7	NA	NA	TGTGCCAGCAGTCCCGGACTAGTAGGGGGCGAGCAGTACTTC	CASSPGLVGGEQYF
TRBV29-1	TRBJ2-7	once	NA	TGCAGCGTGGGGGTTTACGAGCAGTACTTC	CSVGVYEQYF
TRBV6-1	TRBJ2-6	NA	NA	TGTGCCAGCAGTGAAGCTGGACCTAGGGCTGGGGCCAACGTCCTGACTTTC	CASSEAGPRAGANVLTF
TRBV11-2	TRBJ2-7	NA	TRBD1	TGTGCCAGCAGCTTGAGCACGGGACAGGGGTGGGGAAGCTCCTACGAGCAGTACTTC	CASSLSTGQGWGSSYEQYF
TRBV4-1	TRBJ2-3	NA	NA	TGCGCCAGCAGCCAGCGGCCCCCGGGGCCGAGCACAGATACGCAGTATTTT	CASSQRPPGPSTDTQYF
TRBV6-5	TRBJ2-7	NA	NA	TGTGCCAGCAGTTACTTCGGCCCATCCTACGAGCAGTACTTC	CASSYFGPSYEQYF
TRBV27	TRBJ2-5	NA	NA	TGTGCCAGCAGCCTTCTTTCCGGCCAAGAGACCCAGTACTTC	CASSLLSGQETQYF
TRBV5-8	TRBJ2-1	NA	TRBD2	TGTGCCAGCAGCTTCGGGGGAATAGCGGGAGGCCGGTACAATGAGCAGTTCTTC	CASSFGGIAGGRYNEQFF
TRBV5-6	TRBJ1-1	NA	NA	TGTGCCAGCAGCTTGGGACAGGAGACTACCATTGGAGCTTTCTTT	CASSLGQETTIGAFF
TRBV9	TRBJ1-3	NA	NA	TGTGCCAGCAGCGTAGGTGGGGCCTCTGGAAACACCATATATTTT	CASSVGGASGNTIYF
TRBV5-1	TRBJ2-2	NA	NA	TGCGCCAGCCTTGGGGCCGGGGAGCTGTTTTTT	CASLGAGELFF
TRBV9	TRBJ2-2	NA	TRBD2	TGTGCCAGCAGCGTAGAGGGTAGCGGGAGTACCGGGGAGCTGTTTTTT	CASSVEGSGSTGELFF
TRBV12-5	TRBJ2-7	NA	TRBD1	TGTGCTAGTGGCCCCGACAGGGGGTACGAGCAGTACTTC	CASGPDRGYEQYF
TRBV27	TRBJ1-2	NA	NA	TGTGCCAGCAGTAGCAGAGCTAACTATGGCTACACCTTC	CASSSRANYGYTF
TRBV10-2	TRBJ1-2	NA	TRBD1	TGCGCCAGCAGTCTCCGGGACAGGGTGTGGGGCTACACCTTC	CASSLRDRVWGYTF
TRBV9	TRBJ1-2	NA	NA	TGTGCCAGCAGCGTAGGGCGACACTATGGCTACACCTTC	CASSVGRHYGYTF
TRBV5-6	TRBJ2-1	NA	TRBD2	TGTGCCAGCAGCTTTGGGACTAGCGGTGAGCAGTTCTTC	CASSFGTSGEQFF